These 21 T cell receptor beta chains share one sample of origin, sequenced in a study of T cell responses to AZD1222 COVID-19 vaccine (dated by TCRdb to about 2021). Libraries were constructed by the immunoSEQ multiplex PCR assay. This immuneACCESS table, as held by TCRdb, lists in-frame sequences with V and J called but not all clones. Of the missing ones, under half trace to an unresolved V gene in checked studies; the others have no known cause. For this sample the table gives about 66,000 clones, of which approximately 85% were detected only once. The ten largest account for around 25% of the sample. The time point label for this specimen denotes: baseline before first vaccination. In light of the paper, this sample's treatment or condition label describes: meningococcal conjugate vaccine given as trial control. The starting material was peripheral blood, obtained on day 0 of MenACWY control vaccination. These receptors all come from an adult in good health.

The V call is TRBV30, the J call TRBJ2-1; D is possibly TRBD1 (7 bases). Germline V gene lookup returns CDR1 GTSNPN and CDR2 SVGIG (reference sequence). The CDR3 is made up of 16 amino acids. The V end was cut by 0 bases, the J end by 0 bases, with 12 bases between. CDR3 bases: TGTGCCTGGAGTGTAGGAGGGGGCCGCTCCTACAATGAGCAGTTCTTC. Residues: CAWSVGGGRSYNEQFF.

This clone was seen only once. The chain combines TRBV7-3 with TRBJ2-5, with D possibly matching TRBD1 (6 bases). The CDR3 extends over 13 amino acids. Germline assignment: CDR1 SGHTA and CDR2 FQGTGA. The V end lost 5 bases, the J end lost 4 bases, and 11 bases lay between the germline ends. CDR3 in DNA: TGTGCCAGCAGCAGAGGGGGTGGAGAGACCCAGTACTTC. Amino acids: CASSRGGGETQYF.

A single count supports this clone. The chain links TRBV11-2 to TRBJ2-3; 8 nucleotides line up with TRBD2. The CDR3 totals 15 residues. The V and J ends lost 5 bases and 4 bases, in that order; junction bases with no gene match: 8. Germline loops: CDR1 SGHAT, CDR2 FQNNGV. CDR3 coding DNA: TGTGCCAGCAGCCCCTCCGGGGGGGGCCCAGATACGCAGTATTTT. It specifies CASSPSGGGPDTQYF.

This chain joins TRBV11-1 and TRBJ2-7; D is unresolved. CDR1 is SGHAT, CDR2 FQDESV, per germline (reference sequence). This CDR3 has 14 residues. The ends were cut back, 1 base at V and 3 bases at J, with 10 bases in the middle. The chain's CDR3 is CASSLEATGYEQYF. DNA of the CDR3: TGTGCCAGCAGCTTAGAGGCCACCGGCTACGAGCAGTACTTC.

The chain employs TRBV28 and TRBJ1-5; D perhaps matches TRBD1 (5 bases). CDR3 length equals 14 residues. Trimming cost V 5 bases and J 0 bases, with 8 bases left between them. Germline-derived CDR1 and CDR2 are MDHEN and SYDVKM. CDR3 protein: CASSGGDSNQPQHF. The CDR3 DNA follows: TGTGCCAGCAGTGGAGGGGATAGCAATCAGCCCCAGCATTTT.

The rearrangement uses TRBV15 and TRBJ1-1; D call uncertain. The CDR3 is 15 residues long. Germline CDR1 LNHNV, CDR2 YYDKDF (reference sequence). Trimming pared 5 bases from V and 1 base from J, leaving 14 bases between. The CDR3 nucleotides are TGTGCCACCAGCTTCTTCCGGGGAGGGAACACTGAAGCTTTCTTT. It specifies CATSFFRGGNTEAFF.

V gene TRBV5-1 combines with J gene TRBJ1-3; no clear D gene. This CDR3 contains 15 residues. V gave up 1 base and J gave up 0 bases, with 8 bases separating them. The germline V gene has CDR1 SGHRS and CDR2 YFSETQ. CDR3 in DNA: TGCGCCAGCAGCTTGACGGCTAGCTCTGGAAACACCATATATTTT. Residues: CASSLTASSGNTIYF.

The CDR3 region is CASSPWSGGPGTGELFF. In DNA form, the CDR3 reads TGTGCCAGCAGCCCCTGGTCGGGAGGGCCGGGGACCGGGGAGCTGTTTTTT. V usage is TRBV5-6 and J usage is TRBJ2-2; 8 bases line up with TRBD2. With V trimmed by 4 bases and J by 5 bases, 13 bases remained unmatched. Germline V lookup: CDR1 SGHDT, CDR2 YYEEEE. The CDR3 is 17 amino acids.

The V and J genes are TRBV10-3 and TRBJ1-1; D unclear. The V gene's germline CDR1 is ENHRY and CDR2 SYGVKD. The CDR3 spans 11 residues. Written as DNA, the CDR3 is TGTGCATCGGGGTCGAACACTGAAGCTTTCTTT. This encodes CASGSNTEAFF.

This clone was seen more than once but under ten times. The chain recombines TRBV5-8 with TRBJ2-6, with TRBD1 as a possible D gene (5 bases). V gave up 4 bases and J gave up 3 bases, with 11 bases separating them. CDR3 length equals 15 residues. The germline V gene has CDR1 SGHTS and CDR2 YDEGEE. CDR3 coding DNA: TGTGCCAGCAGCGGAAGGGGATTTGGGGCCAACGTCCTGACTTTC. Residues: CASSGRGFGANVLTF.

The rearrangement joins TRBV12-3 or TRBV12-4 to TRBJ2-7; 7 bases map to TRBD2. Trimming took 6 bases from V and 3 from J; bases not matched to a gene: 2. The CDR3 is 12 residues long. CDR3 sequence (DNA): TGTGCCAGCAGCGGACTAGGCTACGAGCAGTACTTC. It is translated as CASSGLGYEQYF.

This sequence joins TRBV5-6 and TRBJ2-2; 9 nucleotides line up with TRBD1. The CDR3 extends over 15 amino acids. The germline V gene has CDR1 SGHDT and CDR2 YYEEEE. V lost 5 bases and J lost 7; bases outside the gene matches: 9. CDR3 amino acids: CASRLTGTGNGELFF. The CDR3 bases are TGTGCCAGCAGATTAACCGGGACAGGGAACGGGGAGCTGTTTTTT.

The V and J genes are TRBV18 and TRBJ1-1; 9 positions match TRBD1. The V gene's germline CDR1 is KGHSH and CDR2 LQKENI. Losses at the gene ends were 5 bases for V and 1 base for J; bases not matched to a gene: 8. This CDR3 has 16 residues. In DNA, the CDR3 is TGTGCCAGCTCATCCCGACAGGGGGTCGAGAACACTGAAGCTTTCTTT. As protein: CASSSRQGVENTEAFF.

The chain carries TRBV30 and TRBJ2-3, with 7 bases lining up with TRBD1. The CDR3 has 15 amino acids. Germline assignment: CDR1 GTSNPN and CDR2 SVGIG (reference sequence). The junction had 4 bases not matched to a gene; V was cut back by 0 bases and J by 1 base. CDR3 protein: CAWSVYQGGTDTQYF. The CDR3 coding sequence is TGTGCCTGGAGTGTGTACCAGGGGGGCACAGATACGCAGTATTTT.

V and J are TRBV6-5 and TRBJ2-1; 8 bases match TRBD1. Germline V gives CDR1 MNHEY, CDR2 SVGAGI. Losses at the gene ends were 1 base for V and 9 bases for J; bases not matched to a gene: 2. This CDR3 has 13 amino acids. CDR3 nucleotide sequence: TGTGCCAGCAGTTACTTAACAGGGGGTGAGCAGTTCTTC. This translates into CASSYLTGGEQFF.

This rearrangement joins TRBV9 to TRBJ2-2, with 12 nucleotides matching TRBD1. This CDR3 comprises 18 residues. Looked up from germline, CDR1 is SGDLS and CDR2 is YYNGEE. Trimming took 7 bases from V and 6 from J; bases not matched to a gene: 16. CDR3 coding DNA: TGTGCCAGCTCTCCGGGACAGGGGGCGCTTCGAGGAGCCGGGGAGCTGTTTTTT. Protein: CASSPGQGALRGAGELFF.

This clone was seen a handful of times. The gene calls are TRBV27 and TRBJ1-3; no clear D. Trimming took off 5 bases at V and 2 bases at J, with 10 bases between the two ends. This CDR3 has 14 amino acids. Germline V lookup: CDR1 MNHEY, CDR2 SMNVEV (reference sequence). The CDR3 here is CASSERAAGNTIYF. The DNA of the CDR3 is TGTGCCAGCAGTGAGAGAGCGGCTGGAAACACCATATATTTT.

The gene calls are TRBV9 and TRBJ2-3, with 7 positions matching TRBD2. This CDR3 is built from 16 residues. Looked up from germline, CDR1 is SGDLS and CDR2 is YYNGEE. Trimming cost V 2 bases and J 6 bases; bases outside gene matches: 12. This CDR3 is CASSVTGTNLPDTQYF. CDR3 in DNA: TGTGCCAGCAGCGTTACCGGGACTAATCTTCCGGATACGCAGTATTTT.

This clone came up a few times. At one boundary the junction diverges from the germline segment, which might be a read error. CDR3 protein: CATSDTGSSQPQHF. Here the CDR3 DNA reads TGTGCCACCAGTGATACGGGCAGCAGTCAGCCCCAGCATTTT. The V gene is TRBV24-1, the J gene TRBJ1-5, with unresolved D. CDR1 and CDR2 from the germline V gene are KGHDR and SFDVKD. This CDR3 has 14 amino acids.

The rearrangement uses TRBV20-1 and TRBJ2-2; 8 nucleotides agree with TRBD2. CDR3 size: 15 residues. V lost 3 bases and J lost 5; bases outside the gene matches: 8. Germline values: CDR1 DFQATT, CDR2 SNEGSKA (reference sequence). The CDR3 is CSASLLAGGTGELFF. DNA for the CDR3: TGCAGTGCTAGTCTTTTGGCGGGGGGTACCGGGGAGCTGTTTTTT.

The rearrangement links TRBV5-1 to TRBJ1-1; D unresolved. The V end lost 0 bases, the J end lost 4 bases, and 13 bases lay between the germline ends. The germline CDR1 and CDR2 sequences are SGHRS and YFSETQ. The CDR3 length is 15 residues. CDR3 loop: CASSLGQTVATEAFF. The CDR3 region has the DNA TGCGCCAGCAGCTTGGGTCAGACTGTTGCCACTGAAGCTTTCTTT. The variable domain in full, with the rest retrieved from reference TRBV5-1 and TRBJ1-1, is KAGVTQTPRYLIKTRGQQVTLSCSPISGHRSVSWYQQTPGQGLQFLFEYFSETQRNKGNFPGRFSGRQFSNSRSEMNVSTLELGDSALYLCASSLGQTVATEAFFGQGTRLTVV.